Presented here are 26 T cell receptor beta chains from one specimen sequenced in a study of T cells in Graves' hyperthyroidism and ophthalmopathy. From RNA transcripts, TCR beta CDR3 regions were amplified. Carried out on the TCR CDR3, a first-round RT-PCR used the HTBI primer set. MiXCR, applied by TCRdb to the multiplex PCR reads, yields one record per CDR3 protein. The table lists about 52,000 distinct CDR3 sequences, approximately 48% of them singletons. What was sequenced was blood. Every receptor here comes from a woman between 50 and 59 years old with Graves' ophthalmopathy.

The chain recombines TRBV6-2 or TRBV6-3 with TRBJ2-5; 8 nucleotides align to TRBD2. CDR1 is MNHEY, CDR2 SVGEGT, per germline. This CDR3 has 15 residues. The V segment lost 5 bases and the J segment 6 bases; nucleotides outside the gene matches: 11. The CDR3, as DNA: TGTGCCAGCAGTGCGCTTGAGCGGGAGAGCAAGACCCAGTACTTC. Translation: CASSALERESKTQYF.

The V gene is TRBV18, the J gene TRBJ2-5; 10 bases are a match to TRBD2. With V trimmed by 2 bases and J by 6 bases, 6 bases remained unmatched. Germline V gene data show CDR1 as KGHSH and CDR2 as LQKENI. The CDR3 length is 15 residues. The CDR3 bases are TGTGCCAGCTCACCAGGTCCTAGCGGGAGCCAGACCCAGTACTTC. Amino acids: CASSPGPSGSQTQYF.

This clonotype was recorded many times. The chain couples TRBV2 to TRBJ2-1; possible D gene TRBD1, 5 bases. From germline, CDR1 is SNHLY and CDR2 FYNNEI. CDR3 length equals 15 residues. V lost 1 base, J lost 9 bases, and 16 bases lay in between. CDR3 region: CASSEGRVGVSEQFF. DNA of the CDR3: TGTGCCAGCAGTGAAGGTCGAGTAGGGGTCTCTGAGCAGTTCTTC.

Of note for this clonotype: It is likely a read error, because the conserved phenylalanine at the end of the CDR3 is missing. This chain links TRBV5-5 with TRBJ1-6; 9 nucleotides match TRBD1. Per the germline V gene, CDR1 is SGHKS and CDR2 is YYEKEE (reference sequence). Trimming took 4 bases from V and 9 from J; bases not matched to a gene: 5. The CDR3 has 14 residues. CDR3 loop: CASSHRGQGSPLHS. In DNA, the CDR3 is TGTGCCAGCAGCCACAGGGGGCAGGGTTCACCCCTCCACTCT.

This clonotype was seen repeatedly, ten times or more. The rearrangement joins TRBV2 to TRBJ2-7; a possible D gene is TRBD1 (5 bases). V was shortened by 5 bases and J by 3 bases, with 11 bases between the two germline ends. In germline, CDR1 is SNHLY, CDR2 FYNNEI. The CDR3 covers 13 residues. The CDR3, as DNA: TGTGCCAGCAGTAAACAGGCTTTCTACGAGCAGTACTTC. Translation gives CASSKQAFYEQYF.

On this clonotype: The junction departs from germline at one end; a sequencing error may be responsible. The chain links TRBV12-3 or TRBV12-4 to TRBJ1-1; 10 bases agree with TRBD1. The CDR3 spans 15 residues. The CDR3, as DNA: TGTGCCAGCAGTATCCGGGACAGGGGTGTGAGGGAAGCCTTCTTT. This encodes CASSIRDRGVREAFF.

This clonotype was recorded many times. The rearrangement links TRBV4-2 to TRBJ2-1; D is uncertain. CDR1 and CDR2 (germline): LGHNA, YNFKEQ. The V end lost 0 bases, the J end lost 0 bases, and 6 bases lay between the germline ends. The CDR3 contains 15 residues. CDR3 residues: CASSQDRNSYNEQFF. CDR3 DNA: TGTGCCAGCAGCCAAGATCGCAACTCCTACAATGAGCAGTTCTTC.

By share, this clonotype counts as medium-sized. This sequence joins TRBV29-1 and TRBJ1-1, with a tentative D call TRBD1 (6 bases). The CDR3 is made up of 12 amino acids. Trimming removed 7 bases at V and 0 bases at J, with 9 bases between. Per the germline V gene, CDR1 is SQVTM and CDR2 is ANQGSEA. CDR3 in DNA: TGCAGCGGTGGACAGTTGAACACTGAAGCTTTCTTT. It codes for CSGGQLNTEAFF. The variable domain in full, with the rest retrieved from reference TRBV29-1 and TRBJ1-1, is SAVISQKPSRDICQRGTSLTIQCQVDSQVTMMFWYRQQPGQSLTLIATANQGSEATYESGFVIDKFPISRPNLTFSTLTVSNMSPEDSSIYLCSGGQLNTEAFFGQGTRLTVV.

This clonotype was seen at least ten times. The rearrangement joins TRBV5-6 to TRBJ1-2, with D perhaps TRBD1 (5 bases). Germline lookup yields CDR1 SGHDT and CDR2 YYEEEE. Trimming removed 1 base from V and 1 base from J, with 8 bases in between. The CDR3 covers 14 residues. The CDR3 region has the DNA TGTGCCAGCAGCTTGACAGGCCGTAACTATGGCTACACCTTC. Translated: CASSLTGRNYGYTF.

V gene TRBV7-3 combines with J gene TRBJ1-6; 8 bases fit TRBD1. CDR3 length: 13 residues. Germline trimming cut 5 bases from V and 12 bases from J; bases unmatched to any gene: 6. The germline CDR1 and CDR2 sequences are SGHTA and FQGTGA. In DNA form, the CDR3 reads TGTGCCAGCAGCCCTGGACAGGGTTTACCCCTCCACTTT. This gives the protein CASSPGQGLPLHF.

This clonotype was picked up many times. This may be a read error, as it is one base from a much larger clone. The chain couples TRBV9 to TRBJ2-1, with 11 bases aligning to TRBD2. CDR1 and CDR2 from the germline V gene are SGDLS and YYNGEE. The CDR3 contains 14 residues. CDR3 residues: CVSSSSGRANEQFF. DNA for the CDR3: TGTGTCAGCAGCAGTAGCGGGAGGGCCAATGAGCAGTTCTTC.

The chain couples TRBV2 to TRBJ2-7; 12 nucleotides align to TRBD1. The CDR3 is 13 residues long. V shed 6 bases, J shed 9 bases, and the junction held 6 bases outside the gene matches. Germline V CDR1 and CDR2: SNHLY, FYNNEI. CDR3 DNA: TGTGCCAGCAGGGGGACAGGGGGCGTAGCGCAGTACTTC. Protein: CASRGTGGVAQYF.

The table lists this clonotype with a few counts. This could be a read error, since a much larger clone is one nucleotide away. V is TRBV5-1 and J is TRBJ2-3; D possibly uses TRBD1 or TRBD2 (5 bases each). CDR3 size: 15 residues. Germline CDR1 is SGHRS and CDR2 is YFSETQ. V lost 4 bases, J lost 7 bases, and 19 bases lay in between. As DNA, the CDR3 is TGCGCCAGCAGCGTGTACCGGGACGGGGAGCATACGCAGTATTTT. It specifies CASSVYRDGEHTQYF.

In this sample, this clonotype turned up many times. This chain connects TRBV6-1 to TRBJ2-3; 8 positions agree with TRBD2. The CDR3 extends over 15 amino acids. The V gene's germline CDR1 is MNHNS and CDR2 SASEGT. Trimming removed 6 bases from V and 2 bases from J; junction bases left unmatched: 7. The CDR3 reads CASRRIAGPTDTQYF. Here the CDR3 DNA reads TGTGCCAGCAGGCGCATAGCGGGACCCACAGATACGCAGTATTTT.

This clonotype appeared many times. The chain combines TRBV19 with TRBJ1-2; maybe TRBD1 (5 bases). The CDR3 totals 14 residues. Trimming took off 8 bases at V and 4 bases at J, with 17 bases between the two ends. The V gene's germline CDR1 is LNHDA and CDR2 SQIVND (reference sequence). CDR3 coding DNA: TGTGCCAGTCTAATGCGGTGGGGGATCTATGGCTACACCTTC. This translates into CASLMRWGIYGYTF.

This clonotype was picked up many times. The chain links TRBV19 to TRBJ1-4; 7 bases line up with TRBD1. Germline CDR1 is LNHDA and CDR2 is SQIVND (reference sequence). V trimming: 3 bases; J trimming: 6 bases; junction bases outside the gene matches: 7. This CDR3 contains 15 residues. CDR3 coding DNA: TGTGCCAGTAGTATCGGAGGGGGCTCCTATGAAAAACTGTTTTTT. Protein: CASSIGGGSYEKLFF.

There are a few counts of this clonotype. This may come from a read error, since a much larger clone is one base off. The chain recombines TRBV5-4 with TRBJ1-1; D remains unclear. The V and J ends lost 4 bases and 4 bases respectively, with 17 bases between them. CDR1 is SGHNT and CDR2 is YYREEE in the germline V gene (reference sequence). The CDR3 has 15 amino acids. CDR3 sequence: CASSPLQTASTEAFF. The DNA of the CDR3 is TGTGCCAGCAGCCCGCTGCAAACAGCGAGCACTGAAGCTTTCTTT.

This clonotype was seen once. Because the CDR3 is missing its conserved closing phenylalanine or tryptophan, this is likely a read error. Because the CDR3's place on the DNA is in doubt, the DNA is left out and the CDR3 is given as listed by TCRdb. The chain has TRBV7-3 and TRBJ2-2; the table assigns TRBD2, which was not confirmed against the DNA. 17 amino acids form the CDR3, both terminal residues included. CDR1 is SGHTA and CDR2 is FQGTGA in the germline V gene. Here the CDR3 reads CASSSGLAGVGHRGAVV.

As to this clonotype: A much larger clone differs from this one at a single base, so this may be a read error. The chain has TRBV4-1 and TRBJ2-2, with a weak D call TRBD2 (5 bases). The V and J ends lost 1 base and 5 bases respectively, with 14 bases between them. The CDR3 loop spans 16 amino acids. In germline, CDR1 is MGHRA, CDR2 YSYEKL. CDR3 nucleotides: TGCGCCAGCAGCCAAGGAGTGGGAGTAGGGACCGGGGAGCTGTTTTTT. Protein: CASSQGVGVGTGELFF.

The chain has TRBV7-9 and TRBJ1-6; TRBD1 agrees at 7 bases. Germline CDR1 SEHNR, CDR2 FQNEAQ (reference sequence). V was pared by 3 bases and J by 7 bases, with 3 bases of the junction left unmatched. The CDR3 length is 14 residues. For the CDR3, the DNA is TGTGCCAGCAGCTTCCCGGGACAGAATTCACCCCTCCACTTT. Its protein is CASSFPGQNSPLHF.

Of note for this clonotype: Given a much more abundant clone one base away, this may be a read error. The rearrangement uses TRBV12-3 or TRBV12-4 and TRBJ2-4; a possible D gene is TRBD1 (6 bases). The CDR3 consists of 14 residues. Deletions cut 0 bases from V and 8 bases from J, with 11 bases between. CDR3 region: CASSLAQGQDIQYF. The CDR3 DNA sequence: TGTGCCAGCAGTTTAGCCCAGGGGCAAGACATTCAGTACTTC.

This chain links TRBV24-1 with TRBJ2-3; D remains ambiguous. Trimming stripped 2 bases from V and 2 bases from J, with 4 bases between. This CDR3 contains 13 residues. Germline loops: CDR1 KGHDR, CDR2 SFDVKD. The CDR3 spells CATSDSTTDTQYF. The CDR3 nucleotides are TGTGCCACCAGTGATTCCACCACAGATACGCAGTATTTT.

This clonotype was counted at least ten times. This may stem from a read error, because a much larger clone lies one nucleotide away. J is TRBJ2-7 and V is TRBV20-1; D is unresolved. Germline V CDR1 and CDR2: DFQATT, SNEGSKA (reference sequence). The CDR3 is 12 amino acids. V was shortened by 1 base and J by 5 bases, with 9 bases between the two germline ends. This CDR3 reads CSARASDHEQYF. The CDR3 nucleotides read TGCAGTGCTAGAGCGTCGGACCACGAGCAGTACTTC.

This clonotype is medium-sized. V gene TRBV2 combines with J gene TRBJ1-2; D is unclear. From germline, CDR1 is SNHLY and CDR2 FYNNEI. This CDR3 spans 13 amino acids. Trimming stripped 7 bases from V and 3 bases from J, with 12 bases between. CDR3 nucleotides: TGTGCCAGCACCAGGACTGGGGACTATGGCTACACCTTC. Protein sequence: CASTRTGDYGYTF.

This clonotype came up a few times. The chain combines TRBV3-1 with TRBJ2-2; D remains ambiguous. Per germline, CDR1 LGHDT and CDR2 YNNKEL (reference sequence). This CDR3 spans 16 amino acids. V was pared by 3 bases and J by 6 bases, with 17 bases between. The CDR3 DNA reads TGTGCCAGCAGCCAGCAGCACCAACCCCTGGCCGGGGAGCTGTTTTTT. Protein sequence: CASSQQHQPLAGELFF.

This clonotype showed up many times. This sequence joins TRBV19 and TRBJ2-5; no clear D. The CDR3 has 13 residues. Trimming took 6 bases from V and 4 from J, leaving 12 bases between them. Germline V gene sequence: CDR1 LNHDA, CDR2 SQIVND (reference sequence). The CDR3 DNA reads TGTGCCAGTAGCTCTTTGGTCGGAGAGACCCAGTACTTC. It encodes CASSSLVGETQYF. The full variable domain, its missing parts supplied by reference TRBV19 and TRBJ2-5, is DGGITQSPKYLFRKEGQNVTLSCEQNLNHDAMYWYRQDPGQGLRLIYYSQIVNDFQKGDIAEGYSVSREKKESFPLTVTSAQKNPTAFYLCASSSLVGETQYFGPGTRLLVL.